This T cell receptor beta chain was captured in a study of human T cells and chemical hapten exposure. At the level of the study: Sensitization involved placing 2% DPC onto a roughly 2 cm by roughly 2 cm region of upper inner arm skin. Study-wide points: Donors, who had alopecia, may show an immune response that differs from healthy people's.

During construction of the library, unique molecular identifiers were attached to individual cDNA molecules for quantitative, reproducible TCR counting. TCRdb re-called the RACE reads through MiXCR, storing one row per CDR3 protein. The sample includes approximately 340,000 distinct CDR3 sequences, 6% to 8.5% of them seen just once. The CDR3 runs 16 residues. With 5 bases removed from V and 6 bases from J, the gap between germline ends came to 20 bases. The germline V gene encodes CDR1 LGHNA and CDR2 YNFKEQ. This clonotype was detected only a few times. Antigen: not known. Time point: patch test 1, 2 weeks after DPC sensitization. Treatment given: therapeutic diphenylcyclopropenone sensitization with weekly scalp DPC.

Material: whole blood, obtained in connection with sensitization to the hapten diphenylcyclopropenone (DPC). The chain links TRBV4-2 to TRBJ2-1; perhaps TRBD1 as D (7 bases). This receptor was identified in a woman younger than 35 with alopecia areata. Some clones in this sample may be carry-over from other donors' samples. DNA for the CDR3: TGTGCCAGCAGCGCAGGGGGGTCTGTTGCCTCCAATGAGCAGTTCTTC. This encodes CASSAGGSVASNEQFF.